This entry is about one T cell receptor (beta chain). As for treatment: 19 received Ad26.COV2.S at low or high dose, single or two shots; roughly 5 received placebo; per-sample allocation not given. Sampling occurred on day 63 after the first vaccine or placebo injection. The data are from a study of Ad26.COV2.S vaccination and SARS-CoV-2 variants. Measured with immunoSEQ multiplex PCR; TCRdb has only the in-frame clones, and not every one. This sample has 450,000 to 550,000 clones, with about 88% found just once. The CDR3 loop spans 14 amino acids. V shed 7 bases and J shed 8 bases, with 20 bases lying between them. Germline V gives CDR1 SQVTM, CDR2 ANQGSEA.

Sequencing was performed on peripheral blood, taken in a trial of Ad26.COV2.S vaccine versus placebo. The receptor was derived from a person between 18 and 65 years old who received the Ad26.COV2.S COVID-19 vaccine or a placebo. The rearrangement uses TRBV29-1 and TRBJ1-4; D possibly corresponds to TRBD1 (5 bases). CDR3 region: CSAEIQGQGEKLFF. For the CDR3, the DNA is TGCAGCGCAGAAATCCAGGGCCAGGGAGAAAAACTGTTTTTT.